The 26 T cell receptor beta chains given below trace back to one sample, sequenced in a study of blood T cell repertoires in COVID-19. Clones were sequenced by immunoSEQ multiplex PCR, and TCRdb holds only the in-frame ones, with some missing. The data contain tens of thousands of clones, over 75% of them singletons. Sequenced: peripheral blood. The receptors originated from a human donor in a cohort sampled during active COVID-19.

The V call is TRBV19, the J call TRBJ2-2, with 11 positions matching TRBD2. V dropped 4 bases and J dropped 4; count of bases not matched to a gene: 8. The CDR3 runs 17 residues. Germline-derived CDR1 and CDR2 are LNHDA and SQIVND (reference sequence). CDR3 sequence (DNA): TGTGCCAGTAGTAAACCTGGGCTAGCGGGGGGCACCGGGGAGCTGTTTTTT. Translated, it gives CASSKPGLAGGTGELFF.

V and J are TRBV19 and TRBJ2-2, with TRBD2 identical over 9 bases. J lost 1 base, V lost 10 bases, and 10 bases had no gene match. CDR1 and CDR2 (germline): LNHDA, SQIVND (reference sequence). This CDR3 comprises 16 residues. The CDR3 region has the DNA TGTGCCACCCCGAGAAGCGGGGGGCAGAACACCGGGGAGCTGTTTTTT. Its protein product is CATPRSGGQNTGELFF.

This sequence joins TRBV7-2 and TRBJ2-4; D is possibly TRBD2 (6 bases). This CDR3 has 16 amino acids. Per germline, CDR1 SGHTA and CDR2 FQGNSA. With 5 bases removed from V and 6 bases from J, the gap between germline ends came to 20 bases. CDR3 nucleotide sequence: TGTGCCAGCAGCCTTATGGGGACTGTCGTTCTAAACATTCAGTACTTC. Translated: CASSLMGTVVLNIQYF.

V and J are TRBV5-4 and TRBJ1-1; 7 nucleotides line up with TRBD1. With 4 bases clipped from V and 2 bases from J, the junction kept 2 bases outside the gene matches. Germline values: CDR1 SGHNT, CDR2 YYREEE (reference sequence). The CDR3 totals 13 residues. The CDR3 loop reads CASSRDSNTEAFF. The CDR3 DNA sequence: TGTGCCAGCAGCCGGGACAGCAACACTGAAGCTTTCTTT.

The rearrangement uses TRBV6-6 and TRBJ1-4; D not resolved. Per germline, CDR1 MNHNY and CDR2 SVGAGI (reference sequence). CDR3 length: 15 amino acids. The germline V and J ends were trimmed by 2 bases and 0 bases, with 7 bases remaining between them. The CDR3, as DNA: TGTGCCAGCAGTTACCAACTTGCAACTAATGAAAAACTGTTTTTT. It yields the protein CASSYQLATNEKLFF.

The chain uses TRBV7-2 and TRBJ1-1; unclear D gene. CDR1 is SGHTA and CDR2 is FQGNSA in the germline V gene. V gave up 1 base and J gave up 3 bases, with 12 bases separating them. The CDR3 is 15 residues long. For the CDR3, the DNA is TGTGCCAGCAGCTTAGAGATCTCAGGATACACTGAAGCTTTCTTT. It translates to CASSLEISGYTEAFF.

V usage is TRBV6-1 and J usage is TRBJ1-6, with D tentatively TRBD1 (5 bases). The germline V gene has CDR1 MNHNS and CDR2 SASEGT. The CDR3 has 15 residues. V lost 0 bases and J lost 4, with 7 bases in between. The CDR3 spells CASSEAQGYNSPLHF. The DNA of the CDR3 is TGTGCCAGCAGTGAAGCCCAGGGTTATAATTCACCCCTCCACTTT.

The chain links TRBV6-1 to TRBJ1-5; 7 bases are shared with TRBD1. With 3 bases clipped from V and 6 bases from J, the junction kept 5 bases outside the gene matches. Germline loops: CDR1 MNHNS, CDR2 SASEGT. The CDR3 has 14 residues. As DNA, the CDR3 is TGTGCCAGCAGTGAGACAGGGTGGGGTCAGCCCCAGCATTTT. Translated, it gives CASSETGWGQPQHF.

This chain uses TRBV9 with TRBJ1-4; D call uncertain. This CDR3 has 15 amino acids. V was clipped by 0 bases and J by 4 bases, with 10 bases between them. The V gene's germline CDR1 is SGDLS and CDR2 YYNGEE. The CDR3 nucleotides read TGTGCCAGCAGCGTAGGGGGAGCCCGTAATGAAAAACTGTTTTTT. Amino acids: CASSVGGARNEKLFF.

This chain links TRBV7-2 with TRBJ2-1, with D possibly matching TRBD2 (6 bases). This CDR3 comprises 16 residues. CDR1 SGHTA and CDR2 FQGNSA come from the germline V gene. Deletions cut 2 bases from V and 2 bases from J, with 13 bases between. CDR3 in amino acids: CASSLSPAGTYNEQFF. CDR3 DNA sequence: TGTGCCAGCAGCTTATCCCCGGCGGGGACCTACAATGAGCAGTTCTTC.

The chain links TRBV2 to TRBJ2-1; 8 bases are a match to TRBD2. With 3 bases clipped from V and 12 bases from J, the junction kept 10 bases outside the gene matches. Germline CDR1 reads SNHLY; CDR2 reads FYNNEI. The CDR3 extends over 14 amino acids. The CDR3 here is CASSEIIAGSLQFF. CDR3 sequence (DNA): TGTGCCAGCAGTGAGATAATAGCGGGATCGCTGCAGTTCTTC.

The genes are TRBV12-3 or TRBV12-4 and TRBJ1-2; 7 bases line up with TRBD1. Trimming removed 6 bases from V and 5 bases from J; junction bases left unmatched: 3. CDR3 length: 12 residues. The DNA of the CDR3 is TGTGCCAGCAGCATGGGACAGTATGGCTACACCTTC. This gives the protein CASSMGQYGYTF.

This chain joins TRBV5-1 and TRBJ1-5, with 8 positions matching TRBD1. The germline gives CDR1 SGHRS, CDR2 YFSETQ. The CDR3 consists of 16 residues. V trimming: 2 bases; J trimming: 4 bases; junction bases outside the gene matches: 8. The CDR3 is CASSFGDRGPNQPQHF. DNA of the CDR3: TGCGCCAGCAGCTTCGGCGACAGGGGACCTAATCAGCCCCAGCATTTT.

The chain joins TRBV5-5 to TRBJ2-7, with 12 bases lining up with TRBD2. Germline loops: CDR1 SGHKS, CDR2 YYEKEE (reference sequence). The CDR3 has 18 residues. V dropped 5 bases and J dropped 0; count of bases not matched to a gene: 12. The DNA of the CDR3 is TGTGCCAGCAGTTGGACTAGCGGGACCTTGATGAGCTCCTACGAGCAGTACTTC. It translates to CASSWTSGTLMSSYEQYF.

This chain connects TRBV29-1 to TRBJ2-7, with 10 bases lining up with TRBD1. Germline V gene lookup returns CDR1 SQVTM and CDR2 ANQGSEA. V dropped 3 bases and J dropped 5; count of bases not matched to a gene: 1. CDR3 size: 12 residues. The CDR3 here is CSVEGQGHEQYF. The CDR3 bases are TGCAGCGTTGAGGGACAGGGGCACGAGCAGTACTTC.

The J gene is TRBJ2-5, the V gene TRBV7-2, with 8 bases matching TRBD1. CDR1 SGHTA and CDR2 FQGNSA come from the germline V gene. V was clipped by 3 bases and J by 5 bases; unmatched bases: 5. The CDR3 contains 14 residues. The CDR3 reads CASSFAGGAETQYF. The CDR3 DNA reads TGTGCCAGCAGCTTCGCAGGGGGCGCGGAGACCCAGTACTTC.

This chain uses TRBV18 with TRBJ2-3, with 7 bases that match TRBD2. CDR1 KGHSH and CDR2 LQKENI come from the germline V gene. The junction had 5 bases not matched to a gene; V was cut back by 5 bases and J by 3 bases. This CDR3 has 14 amino acids. CDR3 nucleotides: TGTGCCAGCTCAACGACTAGCAGGACAGATACGCAGTATTTT. This sequence encodes CASSTTSRTDTQYF.

The chain couples TRBV7-8 to TRBJ2-3, with D possibly being TRBD2 (6 bases). V lost 1 base, J lost 1 base, and 12 bases lay in between. The germline V gene encodes CDR1 SGHVS and CDR2 FQNEAQ. The CDR3 runs to 16 residues. The CDR3 here is CASSLGGVWGTDTQYF. The CDR3 DNA reads as TGTGCCAGCAGCTTAGGCGGGGTTTGGGGCACAGATACGCAGTATTTT. Looking up the rest from reference TRBV7-8 and TRBJ2-3 gives the full variable domain: GAGVSQSPRYKVAKRGQDVALRCDPISGHVSLFWYQQALGQGPEFLTYFQNEAQLDKSGLPSDRFFAERPEGSVSTLKIQRTQQEDSAVYLCASSLGGVWGTDTQYFGPGTRLTVL.

J is TRBJ2-5 and V is TRBV28; TRBD2 matches at 12 bases. The V gene end was trimmed by 4 bases and the J gene end by 4 bases; junction bases not matched to a gene: 7. The CDR3 covers 16 residues. The germline V gene encodes CDR1 MDHEN and CDR2 SYDVKM. The CDR3 loop is CASSSQTSGSLETQYF. The CDR3 bases are TGTGCCAGCAGTTCCCAGACTAGCGGGAGCCTAGAGACCCAGTACTTC.

This clone is a singleton in its sample. V and J are TRBV28 and TRBJ2-2; D gene ambiguous. V lost 6 bases and J lost 7, with 9 bases in between. This CDR3 has 12 amino acids. Per germline, CDR1 MDHEN and CDR2 SYDVKM. The CDR3 DNA reads as TGTGCCAGCAGACCAACTATCGGGGAGCTGTTTTTT. Protein product: CASRPTIGELFF.

This clone was recorded once. The V call is TRBV6-6, the J call TRBJ1-2, with TRBD1 matching over 7 bases. The ends lost 4 bases at V and 4 bases at J; junction bases unmatched: 3. CDR3 length: 13 amino acids. The germline CDR1 and CDR2 sequences are MNHNY and SVGAGI (reference sequence). For the CDR3, the DNA is TGTGCCAGCAGTTTCCGGGACAGCTATGGCTACACCTTC. This codes for CASSFRDSYGYTF.

The gene calls are TRBV19 and TRBJ1-4; the D gene is possibly TRBD1 (6 bases). Between the trimmed V and J ends, which lost 6 bases and 0 bases, there was a span of 11 bases. This CDR3 comprises 15 residues. Germline CDR1 and CDR2: LNHDA and SQIVND (reference sequence). CDR3 residues: CASSGRGTTNEKLFF. For the CDR3, the DNA is TGTGCCAGTAGCGGCAGGGGAACAACTAATGAAAAACTGTTTTTT.

Regarding this clone: The same CDR3 arises from other DNA sequences in this sample as well. V and J are TRBV6-5 and TRBJ1-2, with 7 bases lining up with TRBD1. The junction had 6 bases not matched to a gene; V was cut back by 6 bases and J by 2 bases. Germline V gives CDR1 MNHEY, CDR2 SVGAGI. The CDR3 is made up of 14 amino acids. CDR3 loop: CASRRTGDNYGYTF. The CDR3 DNA reads TGTGCCAGCAGGAGAACAGGGGACAACTATGGCTACACCTTC.

V and J are TRBV27 and TRBJ2-7; 8 bases fit TRBD1. Germline V CDR1 and CDR2: MNHEY, SMNVEV (reference sequence). This CDR3 contains 15 residues. V was pared by 6 bases and J by 1 base, with 8 bases of the junction left unmatched. The CDR3 DNA follows: TGTGCCAGCAGACTAAACCAGGGGGCTTCCTACGAGCAGTACTTC. It specifies CASRLNQGASYEQYF.

The chain recombines TRBV4-1 with TRBJ1-5; 7 nucleotides agree with TRBD1. The germline gives CDR1 MGHRA, CDR2 YSYEKL. CDR3 length: 17 residues. V lost 0 bases to trimming and J lost 2 bases; unmatched junction nucleotides: 7. This chain's CDR3 is CASSQEGARGGNQPQHF. CDR3 nucleotides: TGCGCCAGCAGCCAAGAGGGCGCCAGGGGGGGCAATCAGCCCCAGCATTTT.

The rearrangement links TRBV27 to TRBJ1-6; D unclear. V lost 5 bases and J lost 6, with 14 bases in between. The CDR3 contains 15 residues. Germline loops: CDR1 MNHEY, CDR2 SMNVEV (reference sequence). CDR3 sequence: CASSLSLYSNSPLHF. The CDR3 region has the DNA TGTGCCAGCAGTCTCTCCCTTTACAGTAATTCACCCCTCCACTTT.